This T cell receptor beta chain is from a study of memory B cells and T cells in multiple sclerosis. Study results and limitations: Normalization was needed because clone-set size differences affected shared clonotype counts.

As regards this clone: The antigen is unknown.

Separate sequencing covered autoproliferating (CFSE-dim) and non-proliferating (CFSE-high) T cells from stimulus-free culture. Some 50 million CFSE-labeled PBMCs were cultured 7 to 8 days unstimulated, then replicate wells were pooled. Without exogenous stimuli, around 0.54 uM CFSE-labeled PBMCs were cultured serum-free. Clones were sequenced by immunoSEQ multiplex PCR, and TCRdb holds only the in-frame ones, with some missing. The sample shows roughly 30,000 clones, about 82% of them seen only once. Specimen: PBMCs from blood kept in culture. The receptor was derived from a human donor with multiple sclerosis.

In DNA form, the CDR3 reads TGCGCCAGCAGTGAGAAAATGCTAACGCAACAAAGTCGGGCCAACGTCCTGACTTTC. Residues: CASSEKMLTQQSRANVLTF. This sequence joins TRBV23-1 and TRBJ2-6, with D unresolved. TRBV23-1 is identified as an open reading frame with a role that is uncertain. V was trimmed by 5 bases and J by 5 bases, leaving 25 bases between them. CDR3 size: 19 residues.